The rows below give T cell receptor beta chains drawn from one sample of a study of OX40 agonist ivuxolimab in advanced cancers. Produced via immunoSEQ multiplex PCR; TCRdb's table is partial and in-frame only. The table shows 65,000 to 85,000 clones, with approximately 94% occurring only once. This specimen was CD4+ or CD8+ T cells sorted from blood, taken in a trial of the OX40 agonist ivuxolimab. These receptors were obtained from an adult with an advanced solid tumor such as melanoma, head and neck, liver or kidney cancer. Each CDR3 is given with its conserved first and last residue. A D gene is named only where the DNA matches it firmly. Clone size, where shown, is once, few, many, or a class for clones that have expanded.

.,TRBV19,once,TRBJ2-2,CASSIDPGPYTGELFF,TGTGCCAGTAGTATAGACCCGGGCCCTTACACCGGGGAGCTGTTTTTT
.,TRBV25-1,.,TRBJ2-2,CASKGTGELFF,TGTGCCAGCAAGGGGACCGGGGAGCTGTTTTTT
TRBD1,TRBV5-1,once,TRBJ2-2,CASSTRTGRNTGELFF,TGCGCCAGCAGCACAAGGACAGGCCGAAACACCGGGGAGCTGTTTTTT
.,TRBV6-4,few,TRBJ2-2,CASSDSNNGELFF,TGTGCCAGCAGTGACTCGAATAACGGGGAGCTGTTTTTT
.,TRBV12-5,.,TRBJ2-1,CASGNTGRRNNEQFF,TGTGCTAGTGGTAACACGGGCCGCCGCAACAATGAGCAGTTCTTC
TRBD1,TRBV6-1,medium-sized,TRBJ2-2,CASTGQGDTGELFF,TGTGCCAGCACAGGACAGGGCGACACCGGGGAGCTGTTTTTT
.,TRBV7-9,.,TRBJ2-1,CASSLSDGEQFF,TGTGCCAGCAGCTTATCTGACGGCGAGCAGTTCTTC
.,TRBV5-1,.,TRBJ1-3,CASSPVAQVGNTIYF,TGCGCCAGCAGCCCGGTTGCGCAGGTGGGAAACACCATATATTTT
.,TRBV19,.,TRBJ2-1,CASSIGTFHNEQFF,TGTGCCAGTAGTATTGGGACCTTCCACAATGAGCAGTTCTTC
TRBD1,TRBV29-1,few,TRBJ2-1,CSVDKGAVYNEQFF,TGCAGCGTTGATAAGGGGGCGGTCTACAATGAGCAGTTCTTC
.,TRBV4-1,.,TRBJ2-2,CASSPGPYTGELFF,TGCGCCAGCAGCCCGGGACCTTACACCGGGGAGCTGTTTTTT
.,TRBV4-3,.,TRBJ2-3,CASSQGQGVGTDTQYF,TGCGCCAGCAGCCAAGGGCAGGGAGTTGGCACAGATACGCAGTATTTT
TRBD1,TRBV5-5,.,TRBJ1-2,CASSLTGGGGGYTF,TGTGCCAGCAGCCTGACAGGGGGCGGAGGTGGCTACACCTTC
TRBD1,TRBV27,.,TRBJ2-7,CASRGDRVYYEQYF,TGTGCCAGCAGGGGAGACAGGGTCTACTACGAGCAGTACTTC
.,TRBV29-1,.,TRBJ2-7,CSAELGSPYEQYF,TGCAGCGCCGAGCTGGGGTCTCCCTACGAGCAGTACTTC
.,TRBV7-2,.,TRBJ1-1,CASSPGRGWVTEAFF,TGTGCCAGCAGCCCAGGTCGGGGGTGGGTCACTGAAGCTTTCTTT